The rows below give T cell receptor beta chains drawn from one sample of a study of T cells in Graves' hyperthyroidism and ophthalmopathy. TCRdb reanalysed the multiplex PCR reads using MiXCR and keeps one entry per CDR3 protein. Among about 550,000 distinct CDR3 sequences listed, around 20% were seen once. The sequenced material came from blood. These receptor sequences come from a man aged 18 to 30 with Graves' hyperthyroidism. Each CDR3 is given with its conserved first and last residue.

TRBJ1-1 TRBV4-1 CASSHRKRGPVPLDTEAFF
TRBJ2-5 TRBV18 CASSPPNGGVETQYF
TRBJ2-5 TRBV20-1 CSVSDTGRETQYF
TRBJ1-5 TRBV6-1 CAICVGSSNQPQHF
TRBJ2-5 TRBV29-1 CSVEPRTGDRETQYF
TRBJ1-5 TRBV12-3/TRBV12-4 CASSFSTGNQPQHF
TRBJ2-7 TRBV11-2 CASSLEPGSSCEQYF
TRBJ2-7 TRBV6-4 CASSARSTFIRDSLTLEQYF
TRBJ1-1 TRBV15 CATHRKGTEAFF
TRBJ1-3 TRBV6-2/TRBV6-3 CASSRIMTGASGNTIYF
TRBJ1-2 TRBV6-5 CASSLREGNGYTF
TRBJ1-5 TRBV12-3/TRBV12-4 CASSLGRLGSNQPQHF
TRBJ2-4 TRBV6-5 CASSWEEGGGAKNIQYF
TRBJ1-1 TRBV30 CAWTEIMNTEAFF
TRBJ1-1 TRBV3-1 CASSQDILNTEAFF
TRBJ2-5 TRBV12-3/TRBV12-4 CASSFESQKTQYF
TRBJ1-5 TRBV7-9 CASSPLEGAEQPQHF
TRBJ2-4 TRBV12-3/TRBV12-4 CASSFGVKNIQYF
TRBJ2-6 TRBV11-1 CASSLTRMGRRSGANVLTF